The rows below give T cell receptor beta chains drawn from one sample of a study of T cell repertoires in cytomegalovirus infection. Their antigen targets remain unknown. One entry per CDR3 protein, called by TCRdb with MiXCR from the reads. This sample has hundreds of thousands of distinct CDR3 sequences; 30% to 40% occur once, and the top ten carry around a sixth. Sequenced here: cultured PBMCs, sampled from culture after CMV antigen stimulation. These receptor sequences come from a human donor in good health (CMV status not recorded). Some clones in this sample may be carry-over from other donors' samples. CDR3s leave out the opening cysteine and the closing phenylalanine or tryptophan. Each record gives: V gene, D gene, J gene, CDR3 protein. D genes are given only for firm matches.

>TRBV2|TRBD2|TRBJ2-7
ASQLAVNSYEQY
>TRBV7-6|.|TRBJ2-7
ASSPRVGSYEQY
>TRBV20-1|.|TRBJ1-5
SAPWTFSNQPQH
>TRBV2|.|TRBJ1-5
ASSEYGQPQH
>TRBV7-2|TRBD2|TRBJ2-5
ASSPIAGGLETQY
>TRBV12-3/TRBV12-4|TRBD2|TRBJ2-5
ASTLSSGGPETQY
>TRBV7-9|.|TRBJ2-2
ASSYDRNTGELF
>TRBV19|TRBD1|TRBJ2-4
ASSYWTGEAKNIQY
>TRBV7-2|.|TRBJ2-1
ASSLPWRGRNFPYNEQF
>TRBV2|.|TRBJ1-5
ASSTTMMAQPQH
>TRBV7-2|TRBD2|TRBJ2-2
ASSHLGASGRADTGELF
>TRBV7-9|.|TRBJ1-4
ASSSWVPGSEKLF
>TRBV6-1|TRBD2|TRBJ2-3
ASRRGTSGDPSTDTQY
>TRBV7-6|.|TRBJ2-3
ASSLGRATDTQY
>TRBV27|TRBD2|TRBJ2-2
ACSFVGLAGGELF
>TRBV29-1|.|TRBJ1-1
SGEEGGTLAF
>TRBV2|TRBD1|TRBJ2-1
ASSEVTGQGRDEQF
>TRBV6-5|.|TRBJ1-6
ASTGGSPINSPLH
>TRBV6-5|.|TRBJ1-1
ASGRTNTEAF
>TRBV20-1|.|TRBJ1-6
SATGGAAYPALH
>TRBV7-6|.|TRBJ2-7
ASSLALGFYEQY
>TRBV20-1|TRBD2|TRBJ2-3
SAILSGGADTQY
>TRBV7-9|.|TRBJ2-7
ASSPGARSPREQY
>TRBV19|.|TRBJ1-5
ASSTGLDQPQH
>TRBV7-9|TRBD2|TRBJ2-2
ASSLTSGNTGELF